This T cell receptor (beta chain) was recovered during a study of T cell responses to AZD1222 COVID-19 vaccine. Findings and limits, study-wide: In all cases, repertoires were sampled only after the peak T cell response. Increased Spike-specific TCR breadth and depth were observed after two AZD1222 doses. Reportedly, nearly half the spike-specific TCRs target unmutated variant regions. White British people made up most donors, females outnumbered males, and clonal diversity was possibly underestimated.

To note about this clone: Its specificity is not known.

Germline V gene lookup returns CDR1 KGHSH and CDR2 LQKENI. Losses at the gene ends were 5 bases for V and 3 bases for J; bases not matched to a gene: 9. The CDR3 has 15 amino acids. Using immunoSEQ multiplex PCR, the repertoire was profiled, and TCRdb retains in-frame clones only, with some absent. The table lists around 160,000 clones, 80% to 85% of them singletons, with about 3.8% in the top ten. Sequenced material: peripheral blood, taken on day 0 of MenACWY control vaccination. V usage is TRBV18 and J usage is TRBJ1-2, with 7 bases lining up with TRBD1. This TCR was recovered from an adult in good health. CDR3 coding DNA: TGTGCCAGCTCAAAAACATCCGGGACAGACTATGGCTACACCTTC. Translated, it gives CASSKTSGTDYGYTF.